This TCR beta chain was recovered during a study of long-term antiretroviral therapy in people with HIV. Running of the v3.0 immunoSEQ assay took place at survey level. Sequencing was performed with immunoSEQ multiplex PCR; in TCRdb, only in-frame clones are kept and a portion is missing. The sample lists some 20,000 clones, about 78% occurring once. The length of the CDR3 is 15 residues. With 2 bases removed from V and 1 base from J, the gap between germline ends came to 12 bases. Germline V lookup: CDR1 MNHNS, CDR2 SASEGT. Sequencing was performed on unsorted PBMCs, taken 2.9 years after starting antiretroviral therapy. The chain links TRBV6-1 to TRBJ2-7; D is unresolved. This receptor was identified in a woman aged 30 to 39 with HIV. This CDR3 is CASSESHSLSYEQYF. The CDR3, as DNA: TGTGCCAGCAGTGAAAGTCACAGTCTATCCTACGAGCAGTACTTC.